These T cell receptor beta chains were read from a single sample in a study of read filtering for tumor transcriptome and immune sequencing. TCRdb reprocessed the reads with MiXCR, giving one entry per CDR3 protein. The data contain approximately 43,000 distinct CDR3 sequences, around 15% of them seen just once; the ten biggest clones take up around 28%. The sample consisted of a population of CD138-negative cells sorted from bone marrow. Source of these receptors: a donor older than 35 with multiple myeloma. Each CDR3 is given with its conserved first and last residue. Fields, in order: V gene, J gene, clone size, D gene, CDR3 DNA, CDR3 protein. The D gene is left open where the match is weak. Rows give clone size only sometimes, using once, few, many, or a class for an expanded clone.

>TRBV9|TRBJ2-5|few|TRBD2
TGTGCCAGCACCTTCACTAGCGGGGCCCAAGAGACCCAGTACTTC
CASTFTSGAQETQYF
>TRBV30|TRBJ2-6|many|TRBD2
TGTGCCTGGAGTATGAGACTAGCGGCAAACTCTGGGGCCAACGTCCTGACTTTC
CAWSMRLAANSGANVLTF
>TRBV5-4|TRBJ2-5|many|NA
TGTGCCAGCAGCCCCCTCCGAGGGACAGAGACCCAGTACTTC
CASSPLRGTETQYF
>TRBV28|TRBJ2-7|many|TRBD2
TGTGCCAGCCAGCCAAGGTATCAAGGACTAGCGGGGAGCTACGAGCAGTACTTC
CASQPRYQGLAGSYEQYF
>TRBV7-9|TRBJ2-1|many|TRBD2
TGTGCCAGCAGCTTATCGGCTAGCGGGAGTCTCTACAATGAGCAGTTCTTC
CASSLSASGSLYNEQFF
>TRBV5-1|TRBJ1-4|many|NA
TGCGCCAGCAGCGCGGACTCCGTCGAAAAACTGTTTTTT
CASSADSVEKLFF
>TRBV12-3/TRBV12-4|TRBJ2-3|many|NA
TGTGCCAGCAGTTATGGGGGGTTGACAGATACGCAGTATTTT
CASSYGGLTDTQYF
>TRBV24-1|TRBJ2-2|many|NA
TGTGCCACCAGTGATCCGGGACGCACCGGGGAGCTGTTTTTT
CATSDPGRTGELFF
>TRBV5-1|TRBJ2-1|NA|TRBD2
TGCGCCAGCAGCTGGGGCGAACTAGCGGGAGGAAATGAGCAGTTCTTC
CASSWGELAGGNEQFF
>TRBV6-2/TRBV6-3|TRBJ1-5|NA|NA
TGTGCCAGCAATCCAAGGGGGACGCTTAACGGGGGTTTGAATCAGCCCCAGCATTTT
CASNPRGTLNGGLNQPQHF
>TRBV5-1|TRBJ2-7|NA|NA
TGCGCCAGCAGCCCGGAGGGAGCCTACGAGCAGTACTTC
CASSPEGAYEQYF
>TRBV20-1|TRBJ2-7|many|TRBD1
TGCAGTGCTAGATTACCGGGACAGGAATACGAGCAGTACTTC
CSARLPGQEYEQYF
>TRBV28|TRBJ1-1|many|NA
TGTGCCAGCAGTTTAAACAGTGGGACTGAAGCTTTCTTT
CASSLNSGTEAFF
>TRBV20-1|TRBJ2-1|many|NA
TGCAGTGCTAGCCCGGGCGACTTTTACAATGAGCAGTTCTTC
CSASPGDFYNEQFF
>TRBV19|TRBJ2-1|many|NA
TGTGCCAGTAGTCAGTATGATGAGCAGTTCTTC
CASSQYDEQFF
>TRBV20-1|TRBJ2-1|many|TRBD2
TGCAGTGCTAGAGATCCACTAGCGGGAGTGGATGAGCAGTTCTTC
CSARDPLAGVDEQFF
>TRBV7-2|TRBJ2-7|many|TRBD2
TGTGCCAGCAGCTCCCCGCGACTAGCGGGAACCTACGAGCAGTACTTC
CASSSPRLAGTYEQYF
>TRBV6-5|TRBJ1-1|many|NA
TGTGCCAGCAGTTACTCACGGTCTCTGAACACTGAAGCTTTCTTT
CASSYSRSLNTEAFF
>TRBV7-9|TRBJ2-1|many|TRBD1
TGTGCCAGCAGCCTACGATCGACAGGGCCAATTGAGCAGTTCTTC
CASSLRSTGPIEQFF
>TRBV19|TRBJ2-2|NA|TRBD2
TGTGCCAGCAGTATAACTAGCGGGACCCTCACCGGGGAGCTGTCTTTT
CASSITSGTLTGELSF
>TRBV5-1|TRBJ2-3|many|NA
TGCGCCAGCAGCTTCGGGGCTGGCAGGTTGGGCACAGATACGCAGTATTTT
CASSFGAGRLGTDTQYF
>TRBV20-1|TRBJ2-1|many|TRBD2
TGCAGTGCCCTGGCGCGGGAGGGCCGAGGAGGGGCCTACAATGAGCAGTTCTTC
CSALAREGRGGAYNEQFF
>TRBV6-2/TRBV6-3|TRBJ2-1|many|TRBD2
TGTGCCAGCAGCACTAGCGGGAGCTTTGACAATGAGCAGTTCTTC
CASSTSGSFDNEQFF
>TRBV11-2|TRBJ2-3|few|NA
TGTGCCAGCACCCTCGCAGGGGTGACAGATACGCAGTATTTT
CASTLAGVTDTQYF
>TRBV30|TRBJ2-2|many|NA
TGTGCCTGGAGTGGTAGCGAGCACACCGGGGAGCTGTTTTTT
CAWSGSEHTGELFF
>TRBV28|TRBJ2-1|many|NA
TGTGCCAGCACCCGACGGGGCGGACAATCCTACAATGAGCAGTTCTTC
CASTRRGGQSYNEQFF
>TRBV29-1|TRBJ2-7|NA|NA
TGCAGCGTTGTCTCAGGGCTAGCCAACGAGCAGTACTTC
CSVVSGLANEQYF
>TRBV6-2/TRBV6-3|TRBJ1-1|many|NA
TGTGCCAGCAGTTACGGGGACGGCACTGAAGCTTTCTTT
CASSYGDGTEAFF
>TRBV12-3/TRBV12-4|TRBJ2-7|many|NA
TGTGCCAGCAGTTCCTCCCGAGAAGAGCAGTACTTC
CASSSSREEQYF
>TRBV27|TRBJ2-5|NA|NA
TGTGCCAGCAGTGTGGACAGTCAAGAGACCCAGTACTTC
CASSVDSQETQYF
>TRBV19|TRBJ2-7|many|NA
TGTGCCAGTAGTATATACCAGCAGGGGGGCAACGAGCAGTACTTC
CASSIYQQGGNEQYF
>TRBV11-3|TRBJ2-1|NA|TRBD2
TGTGCCAGCAGCTTAGGAGACCGACTAGCGGTATCGACAATGAAGCAGTTCTTC
CASSLGDRLAVSTMKQFF
>TRBV6-5|TRBJ1-4|NA|NA
TGTGCCAGCAGTTACTCGGGGACAACTAACGGAAAACTGTTTTTT
CASSYSGTTNGKLFF
>TRBV4-2|TRBJ2-1|many|NA
TGTGCCAGCAGCCAAGATGGGGGGACCGATCGCAATGAGCAGTTCTTC
CASSQDGGTDRNEQFF
>TRBV6-5|TRBJ2-3|many|TRBD2
TGTGCCAGCAGAAGGACTAGTGGTCACACAGATACGCAGTATTTT
CASRRTSGHTDTQYF
>TRBV20-1|TRBJ2-7|NA|TRBD2
TGCAGTGCTGGCCCCGGGACTAGCGTGTCCTACGAGCAGTACTTC
CSAGPGTSVSYEQYF
>TRBV6-2/TRBV6-3|TRBJ2-7|many|NA
TGTGCCAGCGACTGGAAGGCCAGGGGGGCGTACGAGCAGTACTTC
CASDWKARGAYEQYF
>TRBV2|TRBJ1-5|many|NA
TGTGCCAGCAGTGACAGCTATAGCAATCAGCCCCAGCATTTT
CASSDSYSNQPQHF
>TRBV7-9|TRBJ2-7|many|NA
TGTGCCAGCAGCCTGAATGATAGGGCCCACGAGCAGTACTTC
CASSLNDRAHEQYF
>TRBV25-1|TRBJ2-5|many|TRBD2
TGTGCCAGCAGTACTAGCGGGGTTGAGACCCAGTACTTC
CASSTSGVETQYF
>TRBV7-2|TRBJ1-5|many|NA
TGTGCCAGCAGCCACGAGGGGGGCGTTCAGCCCCAGCATTTT
CASSHEGGVQPQHF
>TRBV30|TRBJ2-7|NA|TRBD2
TGTGCCTGGAGTGGACTAGCGGGAGATGAGCAGTACTTC
CAWSGLAGDEQYF
>TRBV7-2|TRBJ1-5|many|TRBD1
TGTGCCAGCAGCGACCGGGACAGGGGATATAGCAATCAGCCCCAGCATTTT
CASSDRDRGYSNQPQHF
>TRBV6-5|TRBJ2-1|many|TRBD2
TGTGCCAGCAGCCCCCTTTCATCCGCGGGAGGGCATAGCGAGCAGTTCTTC
CASSPLSSAGGHSEQFF
>TRBV7-8|TRBJ2-3|many|NA
TGTGCCAGCAGCTTGTACCAAACAGATACGCAGTATTTT
CASSLYQTDTQYF
>TRBV29-1|TRBJ2-3|many|TRBD2
TGCAGCCTAGCGGGACTAGCGGGAGGTCCCAATACGCAGTATTTT
CSLAGLAGGPNTQYF
>TRBV11-2|TRBJ2-3|many|NA
TGTGCCAGCAGCTTAGGAGGATCCGGACCCACAGATACGCAGTATTTT
CASSLGGSGPTDTQYF
>TRBV20-1|TRBJ1-4|many|NA
TGCAGTGCTCCAGTGGGGTCTAATGAAAAACTGTTTTTT
CSAPVGSNEKLFF
>TRBV7-3|TRBJ2-1|many|NA
TGTGCCAGCAGCCCACGACCTTTATCCTACAATGAGCAGTTCTTC
CASSPRPLSYNEQFF